This entry features one T cell receptor (beta chain) sequence. What it binds is not known. Method: immunoSEQ multiplex PCR; TCRdb's copy keeps in-frame clones and lacks some. Among 150,000 or so clones, around 88% were seen once, and the ten largest hold roughly 15%. This entry is derived from a study of T cell responses to AZD1222 COVID-19 vaccine. Findings and caveats of the study: Close to half of all spike-specific TCRs reportedly target regions of the variants that are unmutated. Most donors were white British, females outnumbered males, and clonal diversity was possibly underestimated. Baseline seropositivity characterized only six AZD1222 recipients.

The CDR3 covers 16 residues. Germline V gene lookup returns CDR1 MNHNS and CDR2 SASEGT. Trimming stripped 2 bases from V and 3 bases from J, with 14 bases between. V and J are TRBV6-1 and TRBJ1-5; maybe TRBD1 (5 bases). The receptor's source is an adult in good health. The starting material was peripheral blood, obtained on day 0 of AZD1222 vaccination. This CDR3 is CASSERAGFNNQPQHF. The CDR3 DNA sequence: TGTGCCAGCAGTGAACGGGCAGGGTTCAACAATCAGCCCCAGCATTTT.